This T cell receptor (beta chain) was profiled in a study of blood T cells in healthy people across ages. The overall study: In model experiments, template switching was able to capture about one barcoded beta molecule for every two T cells that were present.

Next came a second PCR, run for about 7 to 11 cycles, which used a sample-barcoded 5' primer along with a J-beta primer mix. Via MiXCR, TCRdb re-called the 5' RACE reads, giving one row per CDR3 protein. Among some 320,000 distinct CDR3 sequences listed, 27% were seen once. The study, taken as a whole, reports: Donors of long life had a larger count of naive CD4+ cells and greater diversity than aged donors. The percentage of naive T cells correlated strongly with TCR beta diversity. Estimates of diversity drawn from one million T cells were considered underestimates.

The CDR3 length is 15 residues. CDR1 is SGHRS, CDR2 YFSETQ, per germline. Trimming stripped 3 bases from V and 4 bases from J, with 17 bases between. Comments on this clonotype: The antigen remains undetermined.

The source of this sequence is a woman in her 70s in good health. This chain connects TRBV5-1 to TRBJ2-7; tentatively, D is TRBD1 or TRBD2 (6 bases each). Material for sequencing was blood. The DNA for the CDR3 is TGCGCCAGCAGCTATACTCCGGGGGCGCAGTACGAGCAGTACTTC. It encodes CASSYTPGAQYEQYF.